The clone carrying this TCR beta chain has ten or more counts. Its target is unknown. This entry belongs to a study of human T cells and chemical hapten exposure. General observations from the study: TCRs above 1 in 1000 frequency stayed constant with DPC sensitization.

V dropped 1 base and J dropped 0 bases, with 4 bases sitting between them. This CDR3 region has 14 residues. The germline V gene has CDR1 SGHTA and CDR2 FQGNSA. The sample's time point: patch test 2, 6 weeks after DPC sensitization. As for treatment: therapeutic diphenylcyclopropenone sensitization with weekly scalp DPC. Each patch test followed a blood draw. Those who donated were patients with alopecia, 18 to 70 years of age, and suitable for DPC. TCRdb analysed the RACE reads with MiXCR anew, one entry per CDR3 protein. The sample lists about 100,000 distinct CDR3 sequences; about an eighth were seen once.

The source material was whole blood, sampled in connection with sensitization to the hapten diphenylcyclopropenone (DPC). The TCR sequence derives from a woman aged 40 to 50 with alopecia areata. Some clones in this sample may be carry-over from other donors' samples. The rearrangement uses TRBV7-2 and TRBJ1-5; no definite D call. The CDR3 protein is CASSLGLSNQPQHF. CDR3 DNA: TGTGCCAGCAGCTTAGGACTTAGCAATCAGCCCCAGCATTTT. The full variable domain, with the rest looked up from reference TRBV7-2 and TRBJ1-5, is GAGVSQSPSNKVTEKGKDVELRCDPISGHTALYWYRQSLGQGLEFLIYFQGNSAPDKSGLPSDRFSAERTGGSVSTLTIQRTQQEDSAVYLCASSLGLSNQPQHFGDGTRLSIL.